Given below is one T cell receptor (beta chain) in context. The junction and the germline gene differ at one end; a read error may be behind it. These data originate in a study of blood T cell repertoires in COVID-19. Per the germline V gene, CDR1 is SGHDT and CDR2 is YYEEEE. CDR3 size: 11 residues. Generated by immunoSEQ multiplex PCR, the TCRdb table keeps only in-frame clones and is missing some. The sample lists 200,000 to 300,000 clones; about 80% were seen once. This chain links TRBV5-6 with TRBJ1-2; the D is unclear. The sequencing sample was made of peripheral blood. The receptor comes from an elderly woman with acute or convalescent COVID-19. The CDR3 DNA reads as TGTGCCAGCAGCTTGGCCGCGGAGCCTTCCTTC. Its protein product is CASSLAAEPSF.